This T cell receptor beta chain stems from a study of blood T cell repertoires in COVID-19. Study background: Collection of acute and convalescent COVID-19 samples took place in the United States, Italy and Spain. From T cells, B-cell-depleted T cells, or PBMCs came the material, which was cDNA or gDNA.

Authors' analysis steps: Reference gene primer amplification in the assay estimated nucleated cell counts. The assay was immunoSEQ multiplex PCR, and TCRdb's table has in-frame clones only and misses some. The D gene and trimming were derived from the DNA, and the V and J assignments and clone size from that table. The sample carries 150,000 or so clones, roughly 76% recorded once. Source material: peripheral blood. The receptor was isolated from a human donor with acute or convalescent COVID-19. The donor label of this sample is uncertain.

The CDR3 sequence: CASSQSTRRGGSTDTQYF. The CDR3 nucleotides read TGCGCCAGCAGCCAATCCACCCGGCGGGGGGGGAGCACAGATACGCAGTATTTT. This chain links TRBV4-1 with TRBJ2-3; 9 positions match TRBD2. CDR3 size: 18 residues. The germline V gene has CDR1 MGHRA and CDR2 YSYEKL. With V trimmed by 2 bases and J by 0 bases, 9 bases remained unmatched.